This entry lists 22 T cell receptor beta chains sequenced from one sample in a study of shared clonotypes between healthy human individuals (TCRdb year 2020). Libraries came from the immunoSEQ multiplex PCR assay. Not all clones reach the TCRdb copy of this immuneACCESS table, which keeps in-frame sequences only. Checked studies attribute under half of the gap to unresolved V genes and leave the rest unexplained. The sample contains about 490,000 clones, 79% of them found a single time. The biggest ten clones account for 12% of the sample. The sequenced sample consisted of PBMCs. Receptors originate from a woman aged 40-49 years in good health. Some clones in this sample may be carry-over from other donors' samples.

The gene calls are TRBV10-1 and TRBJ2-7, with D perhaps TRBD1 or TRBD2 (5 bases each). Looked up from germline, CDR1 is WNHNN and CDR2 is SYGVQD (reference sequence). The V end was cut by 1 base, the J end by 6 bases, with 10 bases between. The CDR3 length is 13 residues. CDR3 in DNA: TGCGCCAGCAGTGAGTTGGGGGTTGGCGAGCAGTACTTC. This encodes CASSELGVGEQYF.

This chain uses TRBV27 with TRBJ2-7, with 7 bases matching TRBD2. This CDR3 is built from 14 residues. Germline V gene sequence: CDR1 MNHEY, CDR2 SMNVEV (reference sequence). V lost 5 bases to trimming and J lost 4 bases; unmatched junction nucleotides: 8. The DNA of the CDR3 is TGTGCCAGCAGTGTGGGCGGGAGTTCGTACGAGCAGTACTTC. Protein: CASSVGGSSYEQYF.

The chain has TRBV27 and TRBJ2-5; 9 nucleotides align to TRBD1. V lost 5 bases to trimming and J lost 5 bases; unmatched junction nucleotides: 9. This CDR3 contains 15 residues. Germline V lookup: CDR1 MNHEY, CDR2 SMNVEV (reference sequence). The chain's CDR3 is CASSPSTGGRETQYF. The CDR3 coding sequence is TGTGCCAGCAGTCCCTCGACAGGGGGGCGGGAGACCCAGTACTTC.

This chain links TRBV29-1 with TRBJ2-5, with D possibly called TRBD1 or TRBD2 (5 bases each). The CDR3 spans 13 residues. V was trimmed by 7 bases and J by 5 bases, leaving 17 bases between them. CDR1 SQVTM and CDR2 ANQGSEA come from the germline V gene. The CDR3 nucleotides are TGCAGCGGCCAGGGACGGCCTCGGGAGACCCAGTACTTC. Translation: CSGQGRPRETQYF.

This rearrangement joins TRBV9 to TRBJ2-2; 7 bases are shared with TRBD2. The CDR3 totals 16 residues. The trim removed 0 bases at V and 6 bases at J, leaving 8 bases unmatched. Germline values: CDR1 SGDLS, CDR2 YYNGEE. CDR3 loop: CASSVVGGGPSGELFF. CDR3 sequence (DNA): TGTGCCAGCAGCGTAGTTGGGGGAGGGCCTTCCGGGGAGCTGTTTTTT.

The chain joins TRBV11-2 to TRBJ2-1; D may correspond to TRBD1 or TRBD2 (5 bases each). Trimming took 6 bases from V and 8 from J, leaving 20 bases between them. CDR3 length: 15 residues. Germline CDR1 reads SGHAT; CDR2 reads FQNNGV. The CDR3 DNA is TGTGCCAGCAGTTTTTCAGGAGGTAGGGACCATGAGCAGTTCTTC. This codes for CASSFSGGRDHEQFF. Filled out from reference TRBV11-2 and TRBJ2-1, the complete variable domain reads EAGVAQSPRYKIIEKRQSVAFWCNPISGHATLYWYQQILGQGPKLLIQFQNNGVVDDSQLPKDRFSAERLKGVDSTLKIQPAKLEDSAVYLCASSFSGGRDHEQFFGPGTRLTVL.

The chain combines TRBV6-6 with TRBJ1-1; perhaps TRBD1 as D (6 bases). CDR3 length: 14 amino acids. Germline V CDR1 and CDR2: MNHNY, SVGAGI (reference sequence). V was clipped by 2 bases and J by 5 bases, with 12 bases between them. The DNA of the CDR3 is TGTGCCAGCAGTTACCCGTCCAGGGGTACTGAAGCTTTCTTT. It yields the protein CASSYPSRGTEAFF.

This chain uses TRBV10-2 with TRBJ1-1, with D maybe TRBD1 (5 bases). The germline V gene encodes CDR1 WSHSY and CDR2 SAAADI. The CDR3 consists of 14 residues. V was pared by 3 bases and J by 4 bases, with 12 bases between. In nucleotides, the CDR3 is TGCGCCAGCAGTGAAGGCAGGGTAATCACTGAAGCTTTCTTT. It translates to CASSEGRVITEAFF.

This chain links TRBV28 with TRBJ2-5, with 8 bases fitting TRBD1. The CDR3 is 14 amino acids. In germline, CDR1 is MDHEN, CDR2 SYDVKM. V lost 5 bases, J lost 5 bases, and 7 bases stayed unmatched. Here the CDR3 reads CASSPGGLRETQYF. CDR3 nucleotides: TGTGCCAGCAGTCCAGGGGGCTTGCGGGAGACCCAGTACTTC.

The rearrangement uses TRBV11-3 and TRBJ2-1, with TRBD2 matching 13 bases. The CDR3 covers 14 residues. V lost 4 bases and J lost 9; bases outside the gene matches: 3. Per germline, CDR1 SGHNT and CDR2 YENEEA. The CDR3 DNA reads TGTGCCAGCAGCTGGACTAGCGGGAGCCCTGAGCAGTTCTTC. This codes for CASSWTSGSPEQFF.

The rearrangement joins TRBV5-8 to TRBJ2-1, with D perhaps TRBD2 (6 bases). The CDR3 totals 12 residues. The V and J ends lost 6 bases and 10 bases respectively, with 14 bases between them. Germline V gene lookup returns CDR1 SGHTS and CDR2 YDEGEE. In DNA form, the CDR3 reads TGTGCCAGCACCCGTCGGGGGAGGGAGCAGTTCTTC. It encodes CASTRRGREQFF.

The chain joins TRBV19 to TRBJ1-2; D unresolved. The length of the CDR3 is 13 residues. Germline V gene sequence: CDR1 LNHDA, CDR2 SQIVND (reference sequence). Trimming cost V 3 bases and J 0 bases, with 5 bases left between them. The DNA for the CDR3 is TGTGCCAGTAGTATTCGCTCTAACTATGGCTACACCTTC. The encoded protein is CASSIRSNYGYTF. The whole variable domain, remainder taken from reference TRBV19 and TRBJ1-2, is DGGITQSPKYLFRKEGQNVTLSCEQNLNHDAMYWYRQDPGQGLRLIYYSQIVNDFQKGDIAEGYSVSREKKESFPLTVTSAQKNPTAFYLCASSIRSNYGYTFGSGTRLTVV.

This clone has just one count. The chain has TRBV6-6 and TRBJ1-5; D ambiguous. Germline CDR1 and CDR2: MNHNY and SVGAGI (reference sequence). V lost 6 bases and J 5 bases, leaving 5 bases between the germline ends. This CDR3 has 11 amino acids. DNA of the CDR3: TGTGCCAGCAGGGACGATCAGCCCCAGCATTTT. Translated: CASRDDQPQHF.

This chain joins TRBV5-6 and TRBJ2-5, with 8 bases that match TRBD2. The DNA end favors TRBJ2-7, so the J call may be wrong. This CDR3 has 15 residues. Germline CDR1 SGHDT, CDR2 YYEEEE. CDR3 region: CASSSPLADSYEQYF. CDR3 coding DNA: TGTGCCAGCAGCTCGCCACTAGCGGATTCCTACGAGCAGTACTTC.

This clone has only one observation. This chain's CDR3 is CASSRQPGLAGLSEQFF. CDR3 DNA: TGCGCCAGCAGCCGCCAACCGGGACTAGCGGGATTAAGCGAGCAGTTCTTC. This chain uses TRBV4-1 with TRBJ2-1, with 13 bases fitting TRBD2. This CDR3 comprises 17 residues. From germline, CDR1 is MGHRA and CDR2 YSYEKL. Unmatched junction bases numbered 13, after V lost 4 bases and J lost 10 bases.

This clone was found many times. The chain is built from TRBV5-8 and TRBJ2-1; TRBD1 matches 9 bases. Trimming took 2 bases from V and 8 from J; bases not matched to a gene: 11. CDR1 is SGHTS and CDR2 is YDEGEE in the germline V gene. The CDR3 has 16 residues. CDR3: CASSFYGGQGGYEQFF. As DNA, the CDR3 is TGTGCCAGCAGCTTTTATGGGGGACAGGGAGGCTATGAGCAGTTCTTC.

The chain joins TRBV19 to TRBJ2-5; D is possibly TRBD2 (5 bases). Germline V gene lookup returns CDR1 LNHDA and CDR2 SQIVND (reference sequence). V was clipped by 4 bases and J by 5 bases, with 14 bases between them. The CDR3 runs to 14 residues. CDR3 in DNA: TGTGCCAGTAGTAGGGCAGCCTCGGGGGAGACCCAGTACTTC. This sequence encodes CASSRAASGETQYF.

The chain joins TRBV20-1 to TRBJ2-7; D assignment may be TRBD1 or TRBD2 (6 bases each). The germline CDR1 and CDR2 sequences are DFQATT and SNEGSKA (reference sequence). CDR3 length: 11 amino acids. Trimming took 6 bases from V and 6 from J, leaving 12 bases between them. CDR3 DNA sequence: TGCAGTGCCGGGGGCGAGTTCGAGCAGTACTTC. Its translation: CSAGGEFEQYF.

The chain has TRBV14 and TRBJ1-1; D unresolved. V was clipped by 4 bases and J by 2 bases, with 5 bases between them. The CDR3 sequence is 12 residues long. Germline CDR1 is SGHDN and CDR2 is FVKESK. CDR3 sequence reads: CASSLPNTEAFF. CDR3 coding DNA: TGTGCCAGCAGCCTCCCCAACACTGAAGCTTTCTTT.

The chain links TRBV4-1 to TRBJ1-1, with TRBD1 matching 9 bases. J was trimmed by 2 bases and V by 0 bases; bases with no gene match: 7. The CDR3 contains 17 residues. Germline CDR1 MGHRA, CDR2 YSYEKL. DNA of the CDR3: TGCGCCAGCAGCCAAGAGGCCGGGACAGGGCGAAACACTGAAGCTTTCTTT. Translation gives CASSQEAGTGRNTEAFF.

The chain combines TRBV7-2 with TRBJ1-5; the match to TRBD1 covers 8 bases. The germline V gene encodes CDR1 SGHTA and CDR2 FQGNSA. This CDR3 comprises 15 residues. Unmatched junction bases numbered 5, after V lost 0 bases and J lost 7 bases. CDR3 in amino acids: CASSLAATGGQPQHF. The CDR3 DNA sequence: TGTGCCAGCAGCTTAGCGGCCACAGGGGGGCAGCCCCAGCATTTT.

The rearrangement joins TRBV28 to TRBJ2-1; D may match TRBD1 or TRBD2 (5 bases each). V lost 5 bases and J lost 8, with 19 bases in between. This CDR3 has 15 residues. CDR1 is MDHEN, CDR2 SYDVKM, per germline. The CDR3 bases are TGTGCCAGCAGTCTGCAACCCAAAAGAGGGGATGAGCAGTTCTTC. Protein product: CASSLQPKRGDEQFF.